The 25 T cell receptor beta chains reported below all come from one sample, sequenced in a study of T cell responses to AZD1222 COVID-19 vaccine. Clones were read by immunoSEQ multiplex PCR, and TCRdb kept only the in-frame ones, dropping some. The sample has about 150,000 clones, under 95% seen once; the top ten hold roughly 9.1%. The source material was peripheral blood, sampled on day 0 of AZD1222 vaccination. The receptors shown here come from an adult in good health.

The rearrangement links TRBV5-1 to TRBJ2-2; 9 bases align to TRBD1. With V trimmed by 5 bases and J by 7 bases, 12 bases remained unmatched. The CDR3 extends over 16 amino acids. The germline V gene encodes CDR1 SGHRS and CDR2 YFSETQ. The CDR3 bases are TGCGCCAGCAGTCCAACTGGGACAGGGTATAACGGGGAGCTGTTTTTT. Encoded protein: CASSPTGTGYNGELFF.

V gene TRBV7-9 combines with J gene TRBJ2-7; D gene unclear. V was trimmed by 5 bases and J by 7 bases, leaving 12 bases between them. The germline V gene has CDR1 SEHNR and CDR2 FQNEAQ (reference sequence). The CDR3 is 12 residues long. The CDR3 spells CASSPLAGEQYF. The CDR3 DNA sequence: TGTGCCAGCAGCCCCCTGGCCGGGGAGCAGTACTTC.

The CDR3 protein is CASSSGDQPQHF. The CDR3 nucleotides are TGTGCCAGCAGTTCCGGGGATCAGCCCCAGCATTTT. The rearrangement links TRBV6-6 to TRBJ1-5; D ambiguous. Trimming stripped 4 bases from V and 5 bases from J, with 6 bases between. Germline CDR1 reads MNHNY; CDR2 reads SVGAGI (reference sequence). The CDR3 length is 12 residues.

The rearrangement joins TRBV4-3 to TRBJ1-4, with D hard to call. Trimming left V 1 base short and J 10 bases short, with 16 bases between. Per the germline V gene, CDR1 is LGHNA and CDR2 is YSLEER. The CDR3 runs to 15 residues. This CDR3 reads CASSQGVTFVGKLFF. The CDR3 DNA is TGCGCCAGCAGCCAAGGTGTGACCTTCGTAGGAAAACTGTTTTTT.

The chain carries TRBV9 and TRBJ2-2, with TRBD1 matching over 7 bases. Trimming at V came to 0 bases and at J to 1 base, leaving 3 bases not matched to a gene. Per germline, CDR1 SGDLS and CDR2 YYNGEE. The CDR3 has 16 amino acids. The CDR3 protein is CASSVGGTVNTGELFF. CDR3 coding DNA: TGTGCCAGCAGCGTAGGTGGGACAGTGAACACCGGGGAGCTGTTTTTT.

The V call is TRBV5-6, the J call TRBJ2-7; D possibly corresponds to TRBD2 (5 bases). The CDR3 extends over 15 amino acids. The V end lost 2 bases, the J end lost 9 bases, and 21 bases lay between the germline ends. From germline, CDR1 is SGHDT and CDR2 YYEEEE. CDR3 amino acids: CASSFAGRHGWGQYF. The CDR3 DNA reads TGTGCCAGCAGCTTCGCGGGTCGTCACGGGTGGGGGCAGTACTTC.

The chain links TRBV19 to TRBJ1-2, with 9 bases fitting TRBD1. V was clipped by 2 bases and J by 7 bases; unmatched bases: 2. The CDR3 has 13 residues. CDR1 and CDR2 (germline): LNHDA, SQIVND (reference sequence). This CDR3 is CASSISQGAGYTF. The CDR3 DNA follows: TGTGCCAGTAGTATATCACAGGGGGCTGGCTACACCTTC.

V gene TRBV30 combines with J gene TRBJ2-7, with D perhaps given as TRBD1 or TRBD2 (5 bases each). CDR3 length: 13 amino acids. The ends were cut back, 3 bases at V and 7 bases at J, with 16 bases in the middle. Germline assignment: CDR1 GTSNPN and CDR2 SVGIG (reference sequence). CDR3 nucleotide sequence: TGTGCCTGGAGCGCCCGCCTAGAGGGGGAGCAGTACTTC. This translates into CAWSARLEGEQYF.

CDR3 DNA sequence: TGTGCCTGGACAGACTACAATTCACCCCTCCACTTT. Translated: CAWTDYNSPLHF. This chain joins TRBV30 and TRBJ1-6; D is uncertain. V dropped 4 bases and J dropped 7 bases, with 8 bases sitting between them. CDR3 length equals 12 residues. Germline V lookup: CDR1 GTSNPN, CDR2 SVGIG (reference sequence).

The rearrangement joins TRBV2 to TRBJ1-1; D remains unclear. CDR1 and CDR2 (germline): SNHLY, FYNNEI. This CDR3 is 14 amino acids long. Trimming stripped 6 bases from V and 0 bases from J, with 11 bases between. The CDR3 here is CASRTIVMNTEAFF. In nucleotides, the CDR3 is TGTGCCAGCAGGACGATCGTAATGAACACTGAAGCTTTCTTT.

This chain uses TRBV19 with TRBJ1-5; no clear D. CDR3 size: 17 residues. V dropped 2 bases and J dropped 4 bases, with 18 bases sitting between them. Germline CDR1 LNHDA, CDR2 SQIVND (reference sequence). The CDR3 sequence: CASSIRPASGFNQPQHF. The CDR3 DNA reads TGTGCCAGTAGTATAAGACCGGCGAGTGGGTTTAATCAGCCCCAGCATTTT.

This rearrangement joins TRBV7-9 to TRBJ2-7; 7 nucleotides agree with TRBD2. CDR1 SEHNR and CDR2 FQNEAQ come from the germline V gene (reference sequence). With V trimmed by 5 bases and J by 0 bases, 7 bases remained unmatched. This CDR3 is 15 amino acids long. CDR3 DNA sequence: TGTGCCAGCAGCCCATTGACTAGCCCCTCCTACGAGCAGTACTTC. Amino acid sequence: CASSPLTSPSYEQYF. The whole variable domain, filled in from reference TRBV7-9 and TRBJ2-7, reads DTGVSQNPRHKITKRGQNVTFRCDPISEHNRLYWYRQTLGQGPEFLTYFQNEAQLEKSRLLSDRFSAERPKGSFSTLEIQRTEQGDSAMYLCASSPLTSPSYEQYFGPGTRLTVT.

V gene TRBV5-1 combines with J gene TRBJ2-3; D unclear. The CDR3 extends over 15 amino acids. Germline V gene sequence: CDR1 SGHRS, CDR2 YFSETQ. The V and J ends lost 0 bases and 0 bases respectively, with 8 bases between them. CDR3 region: CASSLGGYSTDTQYF. As DNA, the CDR3 is TGCGCCAGCAGCTTGGGTGGGTACAGCACAGATACGCAGTATTTT. The full variable domain, with the rest looked up from reference TRBV5-1 and TRBJ2-3, is KAGVTQTPRYLIKTRGQQVTLSCSPISGHRSVSWYQQTPGQGLQFLFEYFSETQRNKGNFPGRFSGRQFSNSRSEMNVSTLELGDSALYLCASSLGGYSTDTQYFGPGTRLTVL.

This clone was detected once. The rearrangement links TRBV5-4 to TRBJ2-5, with 12 nucleotides matching TRBD2. Trimming at V came to 1 base and at J to 1 base, leaving 5 bases not matched to a gene. The germline gives CDR1 SGHNT, CDR2 YYREEE (reference sequence). This CDR3 region has 17 residues. This chain's CDR3 is CASSLKLAGGLQETQYF. The CDR3 DNA reads as TGTGCCAGCAGCTTGAAACTAGCGGGGGGACTCCAAGAGACCCAGTACTTC. Filled out from reference TRBV5-4 and TRBJ2-5, the complete variable domain reads ETGVTQSPTHLIKTRGQQVTLRCSSQSGHNTVSWYQQALGQGPQFIFQYYREEENGRGNFPPRFSGLQFPNYSSELNVNALELDDSALYLCASSLKLAGGLQETQYFGPGTRLLVL.

The chain joins TRBV15 to TRBJ2-3; possible D gene TRBD1, 5 bases. Germline-derived CDR1 and CDR2 are LNHNV and YYDKDF (reference sequence). The CDR3 loop spans 16 amino acids. The V and J ends lost 3 bases and 2 bases respectively, with 15 bases between them. This chain's CDR3 is CATSRAADRVTDTQYF. Here the CDR3 DNA reads TGTGCCACCAGCAGGGCCGCTGACAGAGTCACAGATACGCAGTATTTT.

The chain carries TRBV28 and TRBJ1-1; D possibly corresponds to TRBD1 (6 bases). The ends were cut back, 6 bases at V and 5 bases at J, with 16 bases in the middle. The length of the CDR3 is 14 residues. Per germline, CDR1 MDHEN and CDR2 SYDVKM. CDR3 nucleotides: TGTGCCAGCAGCCTGGGACATTCCGGGACTGAAGCTTTCTTT. Translation: CASSLGHSGTEAFF.

The rearrangement uses TRBV30 and TRBJ2-1; D is perhaps TRBD1 or TRBD2 (5 bases each). The CDR3 extends over 14 amino acids. The V end was cut by 1 base, the J end by 6 bases, with 13 bases between. Per the germline V gene, CDR1 is GTSNPN and CDR2 is SVGIG (reference sequence). In DNA form, the CDR3 reads TGTGCCTGGAGTGCCTCGGTGGGGACCAATGAGCAGTTCTTC. As protein: CAWSASVGTNEQFF.

J is TRBJ2-2 and V is TRBV28, with a possible D match to TRBD2 (6 bases). Germline loops: CDR1 MDHEN, CDR2 SYDVKM. This CDR3 contains 15 residues. V was cut by 3 bases and J by 8 bases, with 16 bases left in between. CDR3 loop: CASSLALLTRGELFF. CDR3 DNA sequence: TGTGCCAGCAGTTTGGCTTTATTGACTAGAGGGGAGCTGTTTTTT.

The chain combines TRBV30 with TRBJ2-2, with 9 nucleotides matching TRBD1. The J segment lost 2 bases and the V segment lost 5 bases, leaving 3 bases of the junction unmatched. Germline-derived CDR1 and CDR2 are GTSNPN and SVGIG (reference sequence). This CDR3 is 14 amino acids long. The CDR3 DNA follows: TGTGCCTGGGATACAGGGGGCAACACCGGGGAGCTGTTTTTT. It specifies CAWDTGGNTGELFF.

The chain combines TRBV4-1 with TRBJ2-1; 8 bases map to TRBD2. Germline V gene lookup returns CDR1 MGHRA and CDR2 YSYEKL. The CDR3 spans 14 residues. Trimming cost V 4 bases and J 10 bases; bases outside gene matches: 9. As DNA, the CDR3 is TGCGCCAGCAGCCTATCACGGGGGGGTGACGAGCAGTTCTTC. Translation gives CASSLSRGGDEQFF.

The CDR3 bases are TGTGCCAGCAGGCCAAACCCGGGGAGTGAAAAACTGTTTTTT. It is translated as CASRPNPGSEKLFF. The rearrangement uses TRBV7-8 and TRBJ1-4; D is ambiguous. The CDR3 runs 14 residues. V shed 6 bases and J shed 7 bases, with 15 bases lying between them. Germline V CDR1 and CDR2: SGHVS, FQNEAQ.

The rearrangement links TRBV4-1 to TRBJ1-2; TRBD1 aligns across 7 bases. Per the germline V gene, CDR1 is MGHRA and CDR2 is YSYEKL. V lost 0 bases and J lost 3; bases outside the gene matches: 7. The CDR3 has 16 amino acids. CDR3 in amino acids: CASSQDRGGTHYGYTF. The CDR3 DNA reads as TGCGCCAGCAGCCAAGATCGAGGGGGCACTCACTATGGCTACACCTTC.

The rearrangement uses TRBV10-3 and TRBJ1-5; TRBD1 aligns across 10 bases. The junction had 11 bases not matched to a gene; V was cut back by 10 bases and J by 5 bases. The CDR3 is 15 residues long. The germline V gene has CDR1 ENHRY and CDR2 SYGVKD. CDR3 nucleotides: TGTGCCACAGGGGATCCGGGACAGGGGTATCAGCCCCAGCATTTT. Its protein product is CATGDPGQGYQPQHF.

V is TRBV6-1 and J is TRBJ1-5, with TRBD1 as a possible D gene (6 bases). The CDR3 runs 13 residues. Germline V gene data show CDR1 as MNHNS and CDR2 as SASEGT. V was clipped by 8 bases and J by 7 bases, with 15 bases between them. CDR3 DNA sequence: TGTGCCAGCCTTCGGACAGTTCTCCAGCCCCAGCATTTT. Translating gives CASLRTVLQPQHF.

This chain uses TRBV28 with TRBJ1-2; 8 bases line up with TRBD1. Trimming cost V 8 bases and J 4 bases; bases outside gene matches: 9. The CDR3 has 14 amino acids. Germline loops: CDR1 MDHEN, CDR2 SYDVKM. CDR3 nucleotides: TGTGCCAGCGGGGGACAGGACAGGACCTATGGCTACACCTTC. Amino acids: CASGGQDRTYGYTF.